The 13 T cell receptor beta chains below come from one sample, sequenced in a study of blood T cell repertoires in COVID-19. Repertoires were generated with immunoSEQ multiplex PCR, while TCRdb's copy carries only in-frame clones and drops some. This sample has about 290,000 clones, with roughly 90% found just once. Sequencing used peripheral blood. These receptors originate from a woman in her twenties or thirties with COVID-19, enrolled during active disease.

V and J are TRBV30 and TRBJ1-5; D is unresolved. Trimming removed 3 bases at V and 0 bases at J, with 9 bases between. Germline loops: CDR1 GTSNPN, CDR2 SVGIG (reference sequence). The CDR3 loop spans 14 amino acids. Written as DNA, the CDR3 is TGTGCCTGGAGCGTACTCGGTAGCAATCAGCCCCAGCATTTT. This translates into CAWSVLGSNQPQHF.

V usage is TRBV28 and J usage is TRBJ1-6; 7 positions match TRBD1. CDR3 length: 16 amino acids. The germline V gene has CDR1 MDHEN and CDR2 SYDVKM. The J segment lost 9 bases and the V segment lost 5 bases, leaving 13 bases of the junction unmatched. The CDR3 DNA is TGTGCCAGCAGTACCCCCCACTCAGGGGGTGGTTCACCCCTCCACTTT. Residues: CASSTPHSGGGSPLHF.

Regarding this clone: Within the sample, other DNA sequences also encode this same CDR3. The gene calls are TRBV15 and TRBJ1-2; 7 positions match TRBD1. The CDR3 extends over 16 amino acids. The V and J ends lost 2 bases and 4 bases, in that order; junction bases with no gene match: 10. Germline V lookup: CDR1 LNHNV, CDR2 YYDKDF (reference sequence). The CDR3 sequence: CATSRNRDRESYGYTF. CDR3 nucleotides: TGTGCCACCAGCAGAAACCGGGACAGAGAGTCCTATGGCTACACCTTC.

This clone was detected only a few times. The V and J genes are TRBV12-5 and TRBJ1-1; the D is unclear. Looked up from germline, CDR1 is LGHNT and CDR2 is FRNRAP. The CDR3 has 13 residues. V was trimmed by 2 bases and J by 2 bases, leaving 6 bases between them. For the CDR3, the DNA is TGTGCTAGTGGTTTGAAAGCTAACACTGAAGCTTTCTTT. Amino acids: CASGLKANTEAFF.

The chain carries TRBV29-1 and TRBJ2-2; D not resolved. With 4 bases removed from V and 7 bases from J, the gap between germline ends came to 4 bases. The CDR3 loop spans 10 amino acids. Germline V gene lookup returns CDR1 SQVTM and CDR2 ANQGSEA. The CDR3 DNA reads as TGCAGCGTTGCAGGCGGGGAGCTGTTTTTT. Amino acids: CSVAGGELFF.

This clone came up once. The chain links TRBV5-1 to TRBJ1-3; 9 bases agree with TRBD1. V gave up 2 bases and J gave up 0 bases; unmatched junction bases: 3. The CDR3 spans 16 residues. Germline assignment: CDR1 SGHRS and CDR2 YFSETQ. CDR3 sequence: CASSLQGADSGNTIYF. The DNA for the CDR3 is TGCGCCAGCAGCTTACAGGGGGCAGACTCTGGAAACACCATATATTTT.

V gene TRBV7-9 combines with J gene TRBJ2-5; 10 nucleotides line up with TRBD1. Trimming at V came to 5 bases and at J to 7 bases, leaving 10 bases not matched to a gene. The germline gives CDR1 SEHNR, CDR2 FQNEAQ (reference sequence). This CDR3 comprises 15 residues. This chain's CDR3 is CASSLRDRGHGTQYF. In DNA form, the CDR3 reads TGTGCCAGCAGCCTCCGGGACAGGGGCCACGGGACCCAGTACTTC.

This clone was seen many times. This chain connects TRBV4-1 to TRBJ1-2; tentatively, D is TRBD1 (6 bases). The V gene's germline CDR1 is MGHRA and CDR2 YSYEKL. Trimming removed 4 bases at V and 7 bases at J, with 16 bases between. The CDR3 totals 14 residues. The CDR3 DNA sequence: TGCGCCAGCAGCCCGTCACAGGGCGCCGGTGGCTACACCTTC. This sequence encodes CASSPSQGAGGYTF.

The V and J genes are TRBV4-1 and TRBJ2-2; D not certain. The germline gives CDR1 MGHRA, CDR2 YSYEKL. Between the trimmed V and J ends, which lost 1 base and 12 bases, there was a span of 6 bases. The CDR3 has 11 amino acids. CDR3 sequence (DNA): TGCGCCAGCAGCCAAGGACTCAAGCTGTTTTTT. This sequence encodes CASSQGLKLFF.

The chain has TRBV5-1 and TRBJ1-2; tentatively, D is TRBD1 (6 bases). The CDR3 has 15 amino acids. CDR1 and CDR2 from the germline V gene are SGHRS and YFSETQ. The germline V and J ends were trimmed by 3 bases and 4 bases, with 16 bases remaining between them. The CDR3, as DNA: TGCGCCAGCAGCTCGGAAACAGGGCCAATCTATGGCTACACCTTC. Translated, it gives CASSSETGPIYGYTF. The whole variable domain, filled in from reference TRBV5-1 and TRBJ1-2, reads KAGVTQTPRYLIKTRGQQVTLSCSPISGHRSVSWYQQTPGQGLQFLFEYFSETQRNKGNFPGRFSGRQFSNSRSEMNVSTLELGDSALYLCASSSETGPIYGYTFGSGTRLTVV.

This clone has only a few counts. This sequence joins TRBV29-1 and TRBJ2-1; the D is unclear. The length of the CDR3 is 13 residues. The ends were cut back, 6 bases at V and 8 bases at J, with 17 bases in the middle. CDR1 is SQVTM, CDR2 ANQGSEA, per germline. The CDR3 DNA reads TGCAGCGTCCGGGTCGGTAGTCCGGATGAGCAGTTCTTC. This codes for CSVRVGSPDEQFF.

This chain uses TRBV6-5 with TRBJ1-5; no reliable D call. The V gene lost 8 bases and the J gene lost 7 bases, with 18 bases spanning the gap. Germline CDR1 and CDR2: MNHEY and SVGAGI. The CDR3 totals 14 residues. Here the CDR3 reads CASPNRARGQPQHF. The CDR3 bases are TGTGCCAGCCCAAATCGGGCGAGAGGGCAGCCCCAGCATTTT.

The chain couples TRBV6-5 to TRBJ2-2; possibly TRBD1 for D (6 bases). Germline V gives CDR1 MNHEY, CDR2 SVGAGI. V was clipped by 6 bases and J by 2 bases, with 13 bases between them. There are 15 residues in the CDR3. For the CDR3, the DNA is TGTGCCAGCAGCCTCGACAGGACCAACACCGGGGAGCTGTTTTTT. Translation gives CASSLDRTNTGELFF.